This T cell receptor beta chain appears in the sequencing data of a study of monozygotic twins with inflammatory bowel disease. TCRdb reprocessed the 5' RACE reads; each CDR3 protein has one entry and no DNA is given. The sample has hundreds of thousands of distinct CDR3 sequences; the top ten hold about 2.2%. The CDR3 is 13 residues long. Germline loops: CDR1 SEHNR, CDR2 FQNEAQ (reference sequence). This TCR derives from a human donor with ulcerative colitis or Crohn's disease, or a healthy co-twin of an affected twin (not recorded which). Sample: blood. The chain links TRBV7-9 to TRBJ1-3; TCRdb lists TRBD1, though no DNA is available to test this call. CDR3 amino acids: CASSTGSENTIYF.